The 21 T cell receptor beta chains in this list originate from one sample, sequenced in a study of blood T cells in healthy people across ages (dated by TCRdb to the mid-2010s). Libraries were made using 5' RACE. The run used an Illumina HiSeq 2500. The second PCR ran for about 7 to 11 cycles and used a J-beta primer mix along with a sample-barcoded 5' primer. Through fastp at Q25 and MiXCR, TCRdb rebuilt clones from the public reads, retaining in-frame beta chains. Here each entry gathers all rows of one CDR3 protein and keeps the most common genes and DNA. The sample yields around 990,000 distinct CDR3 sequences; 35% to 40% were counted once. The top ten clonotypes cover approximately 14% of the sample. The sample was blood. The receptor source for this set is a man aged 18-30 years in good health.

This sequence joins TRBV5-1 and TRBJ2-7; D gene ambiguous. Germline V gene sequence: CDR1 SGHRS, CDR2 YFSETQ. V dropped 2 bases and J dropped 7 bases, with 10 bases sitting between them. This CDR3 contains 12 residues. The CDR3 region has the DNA TGCGCCAGCAGCTTTGACTTAAATGAGCAGTACTTC. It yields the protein CASSFDLNEQYF.

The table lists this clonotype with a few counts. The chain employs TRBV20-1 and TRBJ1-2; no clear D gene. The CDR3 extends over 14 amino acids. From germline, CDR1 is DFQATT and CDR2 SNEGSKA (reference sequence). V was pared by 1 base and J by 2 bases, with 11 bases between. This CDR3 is CSARGQAYNYGYTF. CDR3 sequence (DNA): TGCAGTGCTAGAGGTCAAGCTTACAACTATGGCTACACCTTC.

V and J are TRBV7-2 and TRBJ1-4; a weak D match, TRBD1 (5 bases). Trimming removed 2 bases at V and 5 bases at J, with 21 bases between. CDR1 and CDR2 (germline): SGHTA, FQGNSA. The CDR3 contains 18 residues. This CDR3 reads CASSLRPPGAAANEKLFF. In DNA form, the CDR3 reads TGTGCCAGCAGCTTAAGGCCCCCTGGGGCAGCGGCGAATGAAAAACTGTTTTTT.

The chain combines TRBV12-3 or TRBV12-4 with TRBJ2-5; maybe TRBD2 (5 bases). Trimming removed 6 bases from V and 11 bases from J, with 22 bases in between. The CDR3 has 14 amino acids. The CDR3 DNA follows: TGTGCCAGCAGCGATCAACTAGTCCCCAATGAGCAGTACTTC. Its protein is CASSDQLVPNEQYF.

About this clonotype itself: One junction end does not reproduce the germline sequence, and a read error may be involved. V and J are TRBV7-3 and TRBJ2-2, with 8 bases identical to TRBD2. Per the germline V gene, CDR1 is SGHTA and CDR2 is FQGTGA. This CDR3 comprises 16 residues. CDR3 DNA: TGCGCCAGCAGCTTCAAGCGGGGGCCGAACACCGGGGAGCTGTTTTTT. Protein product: CASSFKRGPNTGELFF.

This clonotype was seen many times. The CDR3 sequence is CASSPDRSYYEQYF. In DNA, the CDR3 is TGTGCCAGCAGTCCTGACAGGAGTTACTACGAGCAGTACTTC. The chain has TRBV12-3 or TRBV12-4 and TRBJ2-7; D is perhaps TRBD1 (6 bases). The CDR3 is 14 residues long. V was pared by 5 bases and J by 3 bases, with 14 bases between.

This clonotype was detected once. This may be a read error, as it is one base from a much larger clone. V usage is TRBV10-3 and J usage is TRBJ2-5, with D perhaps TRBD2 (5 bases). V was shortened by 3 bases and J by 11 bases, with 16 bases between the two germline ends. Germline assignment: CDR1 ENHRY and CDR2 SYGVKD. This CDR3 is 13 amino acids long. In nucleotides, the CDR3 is TGTGCCATCAGTGACAGCGGAATCAATGAGCAGTACTTC. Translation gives CAISDSGINEQYF.

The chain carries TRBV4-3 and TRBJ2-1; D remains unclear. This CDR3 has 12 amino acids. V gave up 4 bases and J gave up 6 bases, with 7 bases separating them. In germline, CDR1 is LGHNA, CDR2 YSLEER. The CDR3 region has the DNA TGCGCCAGCAGCCCCAATGCCAATGAGCAGTTCTTC. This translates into CASSPNANEQFF.

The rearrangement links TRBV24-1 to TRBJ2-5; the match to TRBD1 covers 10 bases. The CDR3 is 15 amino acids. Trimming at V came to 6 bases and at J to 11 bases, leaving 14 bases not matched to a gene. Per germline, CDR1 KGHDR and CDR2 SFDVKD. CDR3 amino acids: CATSLGQGILNEQYF. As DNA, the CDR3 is TGTGCCACCAGTCTGGGACAGGGGATCCTGAATGAGCAGTACTTC.

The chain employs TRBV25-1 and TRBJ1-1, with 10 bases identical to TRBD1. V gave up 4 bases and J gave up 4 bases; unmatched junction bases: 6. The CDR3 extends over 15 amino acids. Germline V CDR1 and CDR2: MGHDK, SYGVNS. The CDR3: CASSAWDRGGTEAFF. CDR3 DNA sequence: TGTGCCAGCAGTGCTTGGGACAGGGGTGGCACTGAAGCTTTCTTT.

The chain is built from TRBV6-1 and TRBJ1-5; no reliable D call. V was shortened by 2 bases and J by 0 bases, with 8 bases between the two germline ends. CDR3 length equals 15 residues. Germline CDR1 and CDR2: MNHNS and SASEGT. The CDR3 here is CASSETEPSNQPQHF. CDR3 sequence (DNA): TGTGCCAGCAGTGAAACCGAACCTAGCAATCAGCCCCAGCATTTT.

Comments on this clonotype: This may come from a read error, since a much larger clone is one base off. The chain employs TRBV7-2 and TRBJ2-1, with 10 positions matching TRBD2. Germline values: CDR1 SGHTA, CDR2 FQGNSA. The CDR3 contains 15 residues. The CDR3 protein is CASSLSSGGYNEQIF. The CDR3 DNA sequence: TGTGCCAGCAGCCTTTCTAGCGGGGGCTACAATGAGCAGATCTTC.

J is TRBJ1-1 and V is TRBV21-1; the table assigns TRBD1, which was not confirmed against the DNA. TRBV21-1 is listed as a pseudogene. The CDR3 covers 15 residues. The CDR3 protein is CASPRTPIPAAEAFF. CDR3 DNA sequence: TGTGCCAGCCCCCGAACCCCCATACCGGCGGCGGAAGCTTTCTTT.

CDR3 nucleotides: TGTGCCAGCAGCCAAGAAGCGAGACAGGGAGGTTGGGAAAAACTGTTTTTT. This encodes CASSQEARQGGWEKLFF. The chain carries TRBV4-2 and TRBJ1-4; 7 positions agree with TRBD1. V was pared by 0 bases and J by 8 bases, with 12 bases of the junction left unmatched. This CDR3 has 17 residues. Germline CDR1 LGHNA, CDR2 YNFKEQ.

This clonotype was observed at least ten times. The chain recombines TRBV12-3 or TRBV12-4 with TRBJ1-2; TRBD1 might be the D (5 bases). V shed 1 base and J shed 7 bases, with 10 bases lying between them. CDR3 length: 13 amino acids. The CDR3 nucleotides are TGTGCCAGCAGTTTAGTCGGGGCCGGTGGCTACACCTTC. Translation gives CASSLVGAGGYTF.

CDR3 protein: CASRDTGSYEQYF. Here the CDR3 DNA reads TGTGCCAGCAGAGATACGGGCTCCTACGAGCAGTACTTC. The chain employs TRBV6-6 and TRBJ2-7, with D unresolved. The V gene lost 6 bases and the J gene lost 0 bases, with 9 bases spanning the gap. This CDR3 is built from 13 residues. Per the germline V gene, CDR1 is MNHNY and CDR2 is SVGAGI (reference sequence).

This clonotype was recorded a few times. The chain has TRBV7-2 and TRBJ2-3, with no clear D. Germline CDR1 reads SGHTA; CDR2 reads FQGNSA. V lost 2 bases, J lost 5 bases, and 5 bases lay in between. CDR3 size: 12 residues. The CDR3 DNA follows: TGTGCCAGCAGCTTAAAGCGAGATACGCAGTATTTT. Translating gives CASSLKRDTQYF.

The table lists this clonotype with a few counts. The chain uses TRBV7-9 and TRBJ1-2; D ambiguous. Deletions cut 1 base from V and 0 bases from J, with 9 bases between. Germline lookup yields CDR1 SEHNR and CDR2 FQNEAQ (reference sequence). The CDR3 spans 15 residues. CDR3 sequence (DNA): TGTGCCAGCAGCTTAGGGGCAGGTACTAACTATGGCTACACCTTC. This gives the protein CASSLGAGTNYGYTF. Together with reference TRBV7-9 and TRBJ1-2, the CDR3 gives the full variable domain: DTGVSQNPRHKITKRGQNVTFRCDPISEHNRLYWYRQTLGQGPEFLTYFQNEAQLEKSRLLSDRFSAERPKGSFSTLEIQRTEQGDSAMYLCASSLGAGTNYGYTFGSGTRLTVV.

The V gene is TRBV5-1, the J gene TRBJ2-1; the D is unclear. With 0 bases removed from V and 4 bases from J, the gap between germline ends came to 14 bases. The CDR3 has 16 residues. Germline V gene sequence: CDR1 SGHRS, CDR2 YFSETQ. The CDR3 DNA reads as TGCGCCAGCAGCTTGGAGTCAGGCGAAGGGTACAATGAGCAGTTCTTC. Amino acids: CASSLESGEGYNEQFF.

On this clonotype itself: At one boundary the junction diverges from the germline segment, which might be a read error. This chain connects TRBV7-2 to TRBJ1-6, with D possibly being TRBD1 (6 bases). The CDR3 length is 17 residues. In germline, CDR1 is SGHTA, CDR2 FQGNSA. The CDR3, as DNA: TGTGCCAGCAGCTCCTACATGGGGGCCCGTAGTGATTCACCCCCCCACTTT. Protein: CASSSYMGARSDSPPHF.

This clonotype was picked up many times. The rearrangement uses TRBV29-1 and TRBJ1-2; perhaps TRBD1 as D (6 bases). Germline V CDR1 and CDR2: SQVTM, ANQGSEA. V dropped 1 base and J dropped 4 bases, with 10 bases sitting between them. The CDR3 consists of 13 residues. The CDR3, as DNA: TGCAGCGTTGAAGGGGACAAAGGCTATGGCTACACCTTC. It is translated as CSVEGDKGYGYTF. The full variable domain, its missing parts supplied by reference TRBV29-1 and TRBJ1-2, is SAVISQKPSRDICQRGTSLTIQCQVDSQVTMMFWYRQQPGQSLTLIATANQGSEATYESGFVIDKFPISRPNLTFSTLTVSNMSPEDSSIYLCSVEGDKGYGYTFGSGTRLTVV.